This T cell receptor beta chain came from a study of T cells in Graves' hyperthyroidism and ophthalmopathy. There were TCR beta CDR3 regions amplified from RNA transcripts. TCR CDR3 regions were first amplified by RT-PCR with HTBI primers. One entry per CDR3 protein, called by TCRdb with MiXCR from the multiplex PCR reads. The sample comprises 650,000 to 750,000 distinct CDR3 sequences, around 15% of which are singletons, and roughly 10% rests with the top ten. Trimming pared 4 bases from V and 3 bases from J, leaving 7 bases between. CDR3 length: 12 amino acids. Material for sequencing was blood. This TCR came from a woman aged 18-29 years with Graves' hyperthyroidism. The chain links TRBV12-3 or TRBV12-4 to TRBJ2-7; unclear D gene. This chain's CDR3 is CASSSKNYEQYF. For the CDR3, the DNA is TGTGCCAGCAGTTCCAAGAACTACGAGCAGTACTTC.